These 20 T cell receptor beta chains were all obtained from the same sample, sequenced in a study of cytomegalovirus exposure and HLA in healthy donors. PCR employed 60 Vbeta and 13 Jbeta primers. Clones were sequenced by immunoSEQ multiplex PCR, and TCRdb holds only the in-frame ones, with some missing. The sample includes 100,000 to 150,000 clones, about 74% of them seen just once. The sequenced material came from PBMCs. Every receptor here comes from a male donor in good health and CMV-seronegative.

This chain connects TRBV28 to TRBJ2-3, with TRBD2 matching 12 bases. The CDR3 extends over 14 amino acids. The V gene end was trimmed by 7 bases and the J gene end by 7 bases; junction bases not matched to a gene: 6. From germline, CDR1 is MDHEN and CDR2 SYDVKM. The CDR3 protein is CASIRLAGDHTQYF. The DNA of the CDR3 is TGTGCCAGCATCCGACTAGCGGGAGACCATACGCAGTATTTT.

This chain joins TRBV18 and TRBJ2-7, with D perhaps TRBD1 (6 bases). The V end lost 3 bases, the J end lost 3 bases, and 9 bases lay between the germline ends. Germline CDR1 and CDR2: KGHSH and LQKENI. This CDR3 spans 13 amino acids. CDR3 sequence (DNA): TGTGCCAGCTCACCCGGACAGTACTACGAGCAGTACTTC. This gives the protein CASSPGQYYEQYF. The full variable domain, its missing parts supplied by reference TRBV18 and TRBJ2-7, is NAGVMQNPRHLVRRRGQEARLRCSPMKGHSHVYWYRQLPEEGLKFMVYLQKENIIDESGMPKERFSAEFPKEGPSILRIQQVVRGDSAAYFCASSPGQYYEQYFGPGTRLTVT.

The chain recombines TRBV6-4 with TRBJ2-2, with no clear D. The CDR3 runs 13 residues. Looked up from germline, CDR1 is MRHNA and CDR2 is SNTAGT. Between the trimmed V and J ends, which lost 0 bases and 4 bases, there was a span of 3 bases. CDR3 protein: CASSDSSTGELFF. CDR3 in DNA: TGTGCCAGCAGTGACTCTAGCACCGGGGAGCTGTTTTTT.

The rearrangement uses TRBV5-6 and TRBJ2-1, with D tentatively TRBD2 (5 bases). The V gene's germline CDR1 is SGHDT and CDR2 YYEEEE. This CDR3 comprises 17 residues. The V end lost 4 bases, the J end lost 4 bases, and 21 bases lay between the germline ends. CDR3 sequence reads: CASSVSGETLAYNEQFF. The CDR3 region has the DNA TGTGCCAGCAGCGTTAGTGGGGAGACTCTAGCTTACAATGAGCAGTTCTTC.

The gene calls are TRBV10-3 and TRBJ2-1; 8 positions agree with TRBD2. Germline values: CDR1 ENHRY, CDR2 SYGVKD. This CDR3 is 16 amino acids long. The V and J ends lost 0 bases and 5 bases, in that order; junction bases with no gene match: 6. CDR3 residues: CAISESVQRENNEQFF. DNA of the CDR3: TGTGCCATCAGTGAGTCGGTCCAGCGGGAGAACAATGAGCAGTTCTTC.

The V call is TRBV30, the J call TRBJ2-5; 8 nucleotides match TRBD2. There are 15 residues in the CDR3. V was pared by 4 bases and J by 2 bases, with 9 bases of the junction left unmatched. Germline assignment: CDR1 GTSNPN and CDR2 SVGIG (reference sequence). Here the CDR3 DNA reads TGTGCCTGGACCTCGGGGACTAGGGCTCAAGAGACCCAGTACTTC. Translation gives CAWTSGTRAQETQYF.

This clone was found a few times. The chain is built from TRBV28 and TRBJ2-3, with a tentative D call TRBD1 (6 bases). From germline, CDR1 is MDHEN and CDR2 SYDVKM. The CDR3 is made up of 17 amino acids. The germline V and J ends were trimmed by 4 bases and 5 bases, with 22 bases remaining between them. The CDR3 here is CASSSPPKQGIRDTQYF. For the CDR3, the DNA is TGTGCCAGCAGTTCTCCCCCCAAACAGGGTATACGAGATACGCAGTATTTT.

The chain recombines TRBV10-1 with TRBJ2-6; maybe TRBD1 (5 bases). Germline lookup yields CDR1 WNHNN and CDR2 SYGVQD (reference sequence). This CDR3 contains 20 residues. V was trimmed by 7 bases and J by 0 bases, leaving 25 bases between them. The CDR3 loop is CASNKRSRAQAISGANVLTF. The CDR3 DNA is TGCGCCAGCAACAAACGATCGAGAGCACAGGCTATCTCTGGGGCCAACGTCCTGACTTTC.

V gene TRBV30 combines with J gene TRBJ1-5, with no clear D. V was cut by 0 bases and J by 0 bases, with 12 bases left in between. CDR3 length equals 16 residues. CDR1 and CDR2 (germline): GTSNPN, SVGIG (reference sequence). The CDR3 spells CAWSVAGKYSNQPQHF. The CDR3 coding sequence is TGTGCCTGGAGTGTAGCGGGTAAATATAGCAATCAGCCCCAGCATTTT.

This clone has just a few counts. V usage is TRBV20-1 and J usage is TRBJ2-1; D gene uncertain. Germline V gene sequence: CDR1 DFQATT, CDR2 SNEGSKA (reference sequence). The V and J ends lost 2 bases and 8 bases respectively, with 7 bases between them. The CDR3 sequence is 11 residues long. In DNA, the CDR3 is TGCAGTGCTAGATCCGGGTATGAGCAGTTCTTC. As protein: CSARSGYEQFF.

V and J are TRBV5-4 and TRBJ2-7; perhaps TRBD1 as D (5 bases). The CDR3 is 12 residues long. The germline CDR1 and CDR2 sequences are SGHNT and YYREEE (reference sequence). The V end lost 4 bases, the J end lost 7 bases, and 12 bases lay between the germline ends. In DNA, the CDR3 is TGTGCCAGCAGCGAGGCAGGGAATGAGCAGTACTTC. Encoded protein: CASSEAGNEQYF.

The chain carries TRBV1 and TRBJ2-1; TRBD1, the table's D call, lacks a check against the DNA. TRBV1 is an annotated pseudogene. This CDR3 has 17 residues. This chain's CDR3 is CTSSRAYTETSYNEQFF. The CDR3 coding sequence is TGCACCAGCAGCCGAGCATATACAGAGACCTCCTACAATGAGCAGTTCTTC.

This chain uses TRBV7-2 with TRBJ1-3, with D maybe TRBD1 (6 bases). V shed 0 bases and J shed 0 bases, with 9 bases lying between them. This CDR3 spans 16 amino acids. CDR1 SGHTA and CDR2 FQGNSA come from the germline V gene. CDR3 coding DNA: TGTGCCAGCAGCTTAGCAGGGACAACCTCTGGAAACACCATATATTTT. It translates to CASSLAGTTSGNTIYF.

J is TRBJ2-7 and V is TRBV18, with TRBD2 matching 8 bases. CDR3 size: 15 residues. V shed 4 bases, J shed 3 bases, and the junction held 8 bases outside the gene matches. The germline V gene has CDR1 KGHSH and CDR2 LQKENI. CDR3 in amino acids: CASSRRGGRVYEQYF. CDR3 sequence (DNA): TGTGCCAGCTCACGACGGGGGGGGCGCGTCTACGAGCAGTACTTC.

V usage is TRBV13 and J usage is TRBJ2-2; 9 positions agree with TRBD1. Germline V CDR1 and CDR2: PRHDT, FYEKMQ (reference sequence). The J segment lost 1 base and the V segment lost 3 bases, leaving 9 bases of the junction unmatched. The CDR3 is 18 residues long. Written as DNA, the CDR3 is TGTGCCAGCAGCTTTCGTTTTGCGGACAGGGGGAACACCGGGGAGCTGTTTTTT. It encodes CASSFRFADRGNTGELFF. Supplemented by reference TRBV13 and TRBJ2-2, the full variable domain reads AAGVIQSPRHLIKEKRETATLKCYPIPRHDTVYWYQQGPGQDPQFLISFYEKMQSDKGSIPDRFSAQQFSDYHSELNMSSLELGDSALYFCASSFRFADRGNTGELFFGEGSRLTVL.

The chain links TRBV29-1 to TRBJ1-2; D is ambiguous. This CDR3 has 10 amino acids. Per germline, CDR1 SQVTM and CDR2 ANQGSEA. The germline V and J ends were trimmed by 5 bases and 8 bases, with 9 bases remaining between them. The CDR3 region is CSVSKSGYTF. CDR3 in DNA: TGCAGCGTTAGCAAATCCGGCTACACCTTC.

CDR3 in DNA: TGTGCCAGCAGTGAAGCATACGCGGGGGGGACCTACGAGCAGTACTTC. Amino acid sequence: CASSEAYAGGTYEQYF. The chain is built from TRBV6-1 and TRBJ2-7; 9 bases fit TRBD2. The germline CDR1 and CDR2 sequences are MNHNS and SASEGT. V shed 0 bases and J 2 bases; nucleotides not matched to a gene: 5. The CDR3 is 16 residues long.

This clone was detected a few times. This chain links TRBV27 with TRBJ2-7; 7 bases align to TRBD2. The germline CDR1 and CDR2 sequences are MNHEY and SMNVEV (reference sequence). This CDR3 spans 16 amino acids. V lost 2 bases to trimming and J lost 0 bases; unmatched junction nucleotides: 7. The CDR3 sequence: CASSLTLTSPSYEQYF. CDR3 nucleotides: TGTGCCAGCAGTTTAACTCTGACTAGCCCCTCCTACGAGCAGTACTTC.

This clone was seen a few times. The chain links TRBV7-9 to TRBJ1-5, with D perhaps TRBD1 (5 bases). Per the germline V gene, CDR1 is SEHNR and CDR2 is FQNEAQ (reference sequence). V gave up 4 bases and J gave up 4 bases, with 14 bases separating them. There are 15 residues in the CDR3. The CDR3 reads CASSSQGIGNQPQHF. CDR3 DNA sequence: TGTGCCAGCAGCTCCCAGGGAATCGGTAATCAGCCCCAGCATTTT.

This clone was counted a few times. The CDR3 bases are TGTGCCAGCAGCTTAAGGGGTACCTACGAGCAGTACTTC. It specifies CASSLRGTYEQYF. The chain carries TRBV13 and TRBJ2-7; D possibly corresponds to TRBD1 (5 bases). Trimming pared 2 bases from V and 2 bases from J, leaving 7 bases between. The CDR3 contains 13 residues. CDR1 PRHDT and CDR2 FYEKMQ come from the germline V gene (reference sequence).